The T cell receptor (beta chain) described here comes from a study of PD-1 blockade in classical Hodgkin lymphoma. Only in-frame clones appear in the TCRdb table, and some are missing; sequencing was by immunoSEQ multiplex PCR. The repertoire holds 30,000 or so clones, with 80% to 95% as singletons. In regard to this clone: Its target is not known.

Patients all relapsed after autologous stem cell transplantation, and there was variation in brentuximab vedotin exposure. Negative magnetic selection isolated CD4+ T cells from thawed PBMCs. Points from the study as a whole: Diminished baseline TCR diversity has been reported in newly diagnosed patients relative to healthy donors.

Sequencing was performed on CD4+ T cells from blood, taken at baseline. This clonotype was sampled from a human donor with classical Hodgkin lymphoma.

The CDR3 coding sequence is TGTGCCAGCAGCCAGGCGCTGGGGGAAAGGGCCCAGTACTTC. It translates to CASSQALGERAQYF. The chain employs TRBV4-2 and TRBJ2-5; tentatively, D is TRBD1 or TRBD2 (5 bases each). CDR1 and CDR2 from the germline V gene are LGHNA and YNFKEQ. Trimming cost V 3 bases and J 9 bases, with 17 bases left between them. The length of the CDR3 is 14 residues.